Listed below are T cell receptor beta chains from one sample, sequenced in a study of shared clonotypes between healthy human individuals. Profiled with immunoSEQ multiplex PCR; TCRdb holds only in-frame clones, not every one. The sample yields roughly 640,000 clones, approximately 74% seen once. Sequencing was carried out using memory CD4+ T cells sorted from blood. These receptors were collected from a woman in her twenties or thirties in good health. CDR3s include the opening cysteine and the closing phenylalanine or tryptophan. D genes are given only for firm matches. Rows may omit the clone size; those that give it use once, few, many or a size class.

TRBJ1-1 . . TRBV30 TGTGCCTGGAGGAGGGCGACGAACACTGAAGCTTTCTTT CAWRRATNTEAFF
TRBJ2-7 . TRBD2 TRBV29-1 TGCAGCGTTGAAGGGGCTAGCGGGAAATCGAGCTCCTACGAGCAGTACTTC CSVEGASGKSSSYEQYF
TRBJ1-1 . . TRBV18 TGTGCCAGCTCACCAGCAGCTCGTAACACTGAAGCTTTCTTT CASSPAARNTEAFF
TRBJ2-3 . TRBD2 TRBV5-4 TGTGCCAGCAGCTTAGGTATGGCGGGAGGGAGAACAGATACGCAGTATTTT CASSLGMAGGRTDTQYF
TRBJ2-7 . TRBD2 TRBV2 TGTGCCAGCAGACCTTCTAGCGGGAGGCCCCACGAGCAGTACTTC CASRPSSGRPHEQYF
TRBJ2-7 few . TRBV21-1 TGTGCCAGCAGCAACGGCCAGCGAAGGGGAGGGCCGCGGGAGCAGTACTTC CASSNGQRRGGPREQYF
TRBJ2-5 . TRBD1 TRBV28 TGTGCCAGCAGGCCACAGGGGGCCCTAGAGACCCAGTACTTC CASRPQGALETQYF
TRBJ2-5 . TRBD1 TRBV5-1 TGCGCCAGCAGCTTGGGACAGGGACCAGAGACCCAGTACTTC CASSLGQGPETQYF
TRBJ1-2 . . TRBV11-1 TGTGCCAGCAGCCGAGTTTCTGGGGACTATGGCTACACCTTC CASSRVSGDYGYTF
TRBJ1-5 . TRBD1 TRBV30 TGTGCCGCGGACAGGGGAGGCCAGCCCCAGCATTTT CAADRGGQPQHF
TRBJ2-1 few TRBD1 TRBV14 TGTGCCAGCAGCCAGGGACAGGACTCCCGGCCTGAGCAGTTCTTC CASSQGQDSRPEQFF
TRBJ2-7 . TRBD2 TRBV10-2 TGCGCCAGCAAACTAGCGGGGGCGGACGAGCAGTACTTC CASKLAGADEQYF
TRBJ1-1 many . TRBV5-6 TGTGCCAGCAGCTTGTTTGAGAACACTGAAGCTTTCTTT CASSLFENTEAFF
TRBJ1-5 . TRBD1 TRBV7-9 TGTGCCAGCAGCTCAGGACAGGGATGGAGTCAGCCCCAGCATTTT CASSSGQGWSQPQHF
TRBJ2-5 . . TRBV28 TGTGCCAGCAACCCCCCCGGGCAGCAAGAGACCCAGTACTTC CASNPPGQQETQYF
TRBJ2-4 . TRBD1 TRBV4-1 TGCGCCAGCAGCCCAAACAGGGGAGAAGCTGCCAAAAACATTCAGTACTTC CASSPNRGEAAKNIQYF
TRBJ1-1 . . TRBV21-1 TGTGCCATCGGGACGGGACGGCCTGATCCCGACGCTGAAGCTTTCTTT CAIGTGRPDPDAEAFF
TRBJ2-2 once . TRBV2 TGTGCCAGCAAGCCGAACACCGGGGAGCTGTTTTTT CASKPNTGELFF
TRBJ2-3 . . TRBV6-5 TGTGCCAGCAGTTACTCGAGGGGTCGCACAGATACGCAGTATTTT CASSYSRGRTDTQYF
TRBJ1-4 . . TRBV6-5 TGTGCCAGCAGTTCCCTGGGAGGTGCAACTAATGAAAAACTGTTTTTT CASSSLGGATNEKLFF
TRBJ2-3 once TRBD2 TRBV11-2 TGTGCCAGCAGCTCCTCCTTTGGGACTAGCAGCACAGATACGCAGTATTTT CASSSSFGTSSTDTQYF
TRBJ2-1 . TRBD2 TRBV11-3 TGTGCCAGCAGCCGGACTAGCGGGGGGTATGAGCAGTTCTTC CASSRTSGGYEQFF
TRBJ2-7 . . TRBV28 TGTGCCAGCAGTCCGCAGGGTACCAGCGAGCAGTACTTC CASSPQGTSEQYF
TRBJ1-1 many . TRBV7-8 TGTGCCAGCAGCTGGTCGTTCGGGGACCCTGAAGCTTTCTTT CASSWSFGDPEAFF
TRBJ1-5 . . TRBV7-9 TGTGCCAGCAGCTCCGGGCCCGTCCAGCATTTT CASSSGPVQHF
TRBJ1-5 . . TRBV6-5 TGTGCCAGCAGTTCCTCCAGGGTGCAATCAGCCCCAGCATTT CASSSSRVQSAPAF
TRBJ1-1 . TRBD1 TRBV29-1 TGCAGCGTCCAAGGACAGGGTATTGTCACTGAAGCTTTCTTT CSVQGQGIVTEAFF
TRBJ1-3 . . TRBV19 TGTGCCAGTATAGGGCCTGGAAACACCATATATTTT CASIGPGNTIYF
TRBJ2-3 . TRBD2 TRBV10-2 TGCGCCAGTAGGGAACACTCTAGCGGGATAACAGATACGCAGTATTTT CASREHSSGITDTQYF
TRBJ1-1 . . TRBV10-2 TGCGCCAGCAGTGTAGCCATGAACACTGAAGCTTTCTTT CASSVAMNTEAFF
TRBJ2-7 . TRBD1 TRBV27 TGTGCCAGCAGTTTAGACCGGGACAGGGTCCACGAGCAGTACTTC CASSLDRDRVHEQYF
TRBJ1-2 . . TRBV4-1 TGCGCCAAGAACCGAAAGACCTATGGCTACACCTTC CAKNRKTYGYTF
TRBJ2-7 . TRBD2 TRBV18 TGTGCCAGCTCACCGCCTGGCGGGAGTTCCTACGAGCAGTACTTC CASSPPGGSSYEQYF
TRBJ1-2 once . TRBV5-8 TGTGCCAGCAGCTTCCGGGCAGCGTATGGCTACACCTTC CASSFRAAYGYTF
TRBJ1-3 . . TRBV7-9 TGTGCCAGCAGCCCCTATGTCGGGGCGGATGGAAACACCATATATTTT CASSPYVGADGNTIYF
TRBJ2-3 . . TRBV28 TGTGCCAGCACCCAAGCCGATACGCAGTATTTT CASTQADTQYF
TRBJ1-5 . . TRBV4-1 TGCGCCAGCAGCGAGATACAAACAGGAGGCCTCAATCAGCCCCAGCATTTT CASSEIQTGGLNQPQHF
TRBJ2-1 . . TRBV7-2 TGTGCCAGCAGCTTAAGGCGAGCGGGCCCGGGAAATGAGCAGTTCTTC CASSLRRAGPGNEQFF
TRBJ2-2 . . TRBV7-9 TGTGCCAGCAGCTTACGTCAGACGAACACCGGGGAGCTGTTTTTT CASSLRQTNTGELFF
TRBJ1-2 . TRBD1 TRBV19 TGTGCCAGTAGTATGGGAGGAGGGGGCGATGGCTACACCTTC CASSMGGGGDGYTF
TRBJ2-2 . TRBD2 TRBV27 TGTGCCAGCAGGGCGGCTAGCGGGAGGACCGGGGAGCTGTTTTTT CASRAASGRTGELFF
TRBJ2-3 once . TRBV4-1 TGCGCCAGCAGCCAGGGGGCTGAGGGACTCTGGGCAGATACGCAGTATTTT CASSQGAEGLWADTQYF
TRBJ2-1 . . TRBV19 TGTGCCAGTAGTATCACCCTCAGCAATGAGCAGTTCTTC CASSITLSNEQFF
TRBJ2-3 . TRBD2 TRBV4-2 TGTGCCAGCAGACGGCTAGCGGGAGAATCAGATACGCAGTATTTT CASRRLAGESDTQYF
TRBJ1-2 . . TRBV19 TGTGCCAGTAGTGCCCAACTCGGGAGAGGGATCTATGGCTACACCTTC CASSAQLGRGIYGYTF
TRBJ1-2 . . TRBV28 TGTGCCAGCAGTGGGCGAGGACAGATTAACTATGGCTACACCTTC CASSGRGQINYGYTF
TRBJ2-7 many . TRBV5-1 TGCGCCAGCAGCCTTTCGACAGGTTCCTACGAGCAGTACTTC CASSLSTGSYEQYF
TRBJ1-2 . . TRBV5-4 TGTGCCAGCAGCTTGAGAGGCGGGTTCTATGGCTACACCTTC CASSLRGGFYGYTF
TRBJ1-1 many TRBD1 TRBV30 TGTGCCTCCAGGGGGGGACTCAACACTGAAGCTTTCTTT CASRGGLNTEAFF
TRBJ2-5 . TRBD1 TRBV5-6 TGTGCCAGCAGCTTGATGGGACCCGGGACAGTAGGCGAGACCCAGTACTTC CASSLMGPGTVGETQYF
TRBJ1-4 . . TRBV7-8 TGTGCCAGCAGCTTAGGGGGTACTAATGAAAAACTGTTTTTT CASSLGGTNEKLFF
TRBJ1-1 . . TRBV6-5 TGTGCCAGCAGTTACCTAGGGCAGTTGAACACTGAAGCTTTCTTT CASSYLGQLNTEAFF
TRBJ2-1 few . TRBV7-2 TGTGCCAGCACCCTGTCTAGCAGCTACAATGAGCAGTTCTTC CASTLSSSYNEQFF
TRBJ1-5 . TRBD1 TRBV19 TGTGCCAGAGGACAGGGCCAGCCCCAGCATTTT CARGQGQPQHF